This TCR beta chain was documented in a study of T cell repertoires in cytomegalovirus infection. A few counts support this clonotype. Its antigen is undetermined. The CDR3 totals 16 residues. The germline V gene encodes CDR1 LNHDA and CDR2 SQIVND (reference sequence). V shed 5 bases, J shed 0 bases, and the junction held 10 bases outside the gene matches. MiXCR was run by TCRdb on the reads, yielding one entry per CDR3 protein. Seen here are fewer than 650,000 distinct CDR3 sequences, under 45% observed once, and the top ten hold around 48%. Sequenced material: cultured PBMCs, taken from culture after CMV antigen stimulation. The chain has TRBV19 and TRBJ2-7; TRBD1 agrees at 7 bases. The receptor comes from a human donor in good health (CMV status not recorded). Some clones in this sample may be carry-over from other donors' samples. In DNA form, the CDR3 reads TGTGCCAGTAGTCCTCGGACAGGCTTCCTCTCCTACGAGCAGTACTTC. Amino acids: CASSPRTGFLSYEQYF.